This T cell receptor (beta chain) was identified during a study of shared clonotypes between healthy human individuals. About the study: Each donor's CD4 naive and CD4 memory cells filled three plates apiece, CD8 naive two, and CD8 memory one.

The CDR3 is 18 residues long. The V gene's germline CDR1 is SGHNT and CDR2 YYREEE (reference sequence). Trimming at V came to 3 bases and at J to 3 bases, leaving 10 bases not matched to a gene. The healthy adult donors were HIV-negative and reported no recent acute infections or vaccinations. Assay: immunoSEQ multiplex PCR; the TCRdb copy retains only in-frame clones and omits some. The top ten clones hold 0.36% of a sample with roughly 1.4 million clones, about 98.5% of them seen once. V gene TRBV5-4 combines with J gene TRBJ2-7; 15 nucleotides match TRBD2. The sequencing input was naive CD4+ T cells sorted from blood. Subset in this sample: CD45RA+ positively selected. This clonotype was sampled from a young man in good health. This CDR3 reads CASSSPPGLAGGRYEQYF. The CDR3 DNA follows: TGTGCCAGCAGCTCCCCCCCGGGACTAGCGGGAGGTCGCTACGAGCAGTACTTC.